Reported below is one T cell receptor (beta chain). Its antigen remains unidentified. Amplified regions were TCR beta CDR3 sequences from RNA transcripts. In the first-round RT-PCR of the TCR CDR3, the HTBI primer set was used. From the multiplex PCR reads, TCRdb called clonotypes with MiXCR, one entry per CDR3 protein. The sample lists a few hundred thousand distinct CDR3 sequences; over 15% were seen once. This sample was included in a study of T cells in Graves' hyperthyroidism and ophthalmopathy. Study results and caveats: Most thyroid clonotypes expanded above 0.001 were also detected in blood.

Trimming removed 1 base from V and 2 bases from J, with 12 bases in between. The CDR3 runs 15 residues. Looked up from germline, CDR1 is MGHRA and CDR2 is YSYEKL. This chain uses TRBV4-1 with TRBJ2-7; D gene uncertain. The sample consisted of blood. The sequence was obtained from a woman aged 60 to 75 with Graves' ophthalmopathy. CDR3 coding DNA: TGCGCCAGCAGCCAAGTATTAGGCCGAACCTACGAGCAGTACTTC. Its protein is CASSQVLGRTYEQYF.